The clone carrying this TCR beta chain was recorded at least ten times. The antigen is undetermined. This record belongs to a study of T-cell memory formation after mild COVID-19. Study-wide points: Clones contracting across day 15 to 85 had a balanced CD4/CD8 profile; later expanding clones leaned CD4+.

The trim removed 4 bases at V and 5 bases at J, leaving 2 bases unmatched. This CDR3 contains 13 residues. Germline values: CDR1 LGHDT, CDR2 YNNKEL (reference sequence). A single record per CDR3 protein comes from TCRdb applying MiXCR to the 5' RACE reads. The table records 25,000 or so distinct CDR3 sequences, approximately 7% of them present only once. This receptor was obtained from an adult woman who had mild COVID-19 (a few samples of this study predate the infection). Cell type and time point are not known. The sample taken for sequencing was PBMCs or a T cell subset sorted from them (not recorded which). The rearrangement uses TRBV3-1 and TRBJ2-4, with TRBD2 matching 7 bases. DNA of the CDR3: TGTGCCAGCAGCCTCCGGGGGGAAAACATTCAGTACTTC. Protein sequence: CASSLRGENIQYF.